The entry that follows covers one T cell receptor (beta chain) sequence. These data originate in a study of cytomegalovirus exposure and HLA in healthy donors. The PCR was carried out with 60 Vbeta primers and 13 Jbeta primers. Assay: immunoSEQ multiplex PCR; the TCRdb copy retains only in-frame clones and omits some. The table records under 110,000 clones, roughly 70% of them present only once. With 6 bases removed from V and 2 bases from J, the gap between germline ends came to 8 bases. The CDR3 sequence is 13 residues long. Per the germline V gene, CDR1 is MNHEY and CDR2 is SVGAGI. Sequencing was performed on PBMCs. The TCR comes from a male donor in good health and CMV-seropositive. This chain uses TRBV6-5 with TRBJ1-5, with unresolved D. The CDR3 sequence: CASSGIGNQPQHF. The CDR3 DNA reads as TGTGCCAGCAGCGGTATTGGCAATCAGCCCCAGCATTTT.